This T cell receptor beta chain was identified in a study of T cells in Graves' hyperthyroidism and ophthalmopathy. Overall study findings and caveats: Ophthalmopathy, which appeared later, was predicted by the model a median 6.5 months before onset. The authors' 13 V-J model separated ophthalmopathy from stable hyperthyroidism.

For this clonotype: Its antigen remains unknown.

Amplification of TCR beta CDR3 regions used RNA as the template. RT-PCR in the first round (using the HTBI primer set) targeted the TCR CDR3. TCRdb reprocessed the multiplex PCR reads via MiXCR and lists one record per CDR3 protein. Altogether hundreds of thousands of distinct CDR3 sequences are present, around 45% being singletons, with the ten largest covering roughly 8.2%. Looked up from germline, CDR1 is SGHTA and CDR2 is FQGNSA. V lost 5 bases and J lost 2; bases outside the gene matches: 6. The CDR3 covers 16 residues. Newly diagnosed hyperthyroidism, duration under 2 months, in patients aged 18 to 65.

The receptor's source is a young woman with Graves' hyperthyroidism. The sample consisted of peripheral blood or thyroid tissue (not recorded which). The chain employs TRBV7-2 and TRBJ2-3, with 11 bases identical to TRBD1. CDR3: CASSTWTGGYTDTQYF. In DNA, the CDR3 is TGTGCCAGCAGCACCTGGACAGGGGGCTACACAGATACGCAGTATTTT.